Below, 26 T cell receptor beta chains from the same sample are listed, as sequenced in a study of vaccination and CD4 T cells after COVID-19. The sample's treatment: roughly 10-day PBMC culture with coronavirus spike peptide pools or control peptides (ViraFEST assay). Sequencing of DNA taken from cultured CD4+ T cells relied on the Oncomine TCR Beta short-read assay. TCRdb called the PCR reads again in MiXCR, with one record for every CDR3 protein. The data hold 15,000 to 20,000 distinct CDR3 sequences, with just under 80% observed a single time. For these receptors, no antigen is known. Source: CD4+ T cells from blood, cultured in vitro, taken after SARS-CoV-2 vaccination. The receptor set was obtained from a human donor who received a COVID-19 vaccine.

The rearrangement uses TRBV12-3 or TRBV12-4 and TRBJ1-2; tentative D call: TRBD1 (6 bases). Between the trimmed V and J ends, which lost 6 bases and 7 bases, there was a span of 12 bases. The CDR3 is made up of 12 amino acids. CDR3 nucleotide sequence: TGTGCCAGCAGGCACAGGGACGTTGGCTACACCTTC. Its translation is CASRHRDVGYTF.

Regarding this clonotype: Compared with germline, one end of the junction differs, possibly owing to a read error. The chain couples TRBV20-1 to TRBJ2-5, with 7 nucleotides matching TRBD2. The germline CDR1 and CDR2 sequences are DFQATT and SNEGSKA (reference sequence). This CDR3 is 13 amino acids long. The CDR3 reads CSARAGSRETQYF. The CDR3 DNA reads TGCAGTGCCAGAGCGGGGTCACGGGAGACCCAGTACTTC.

CDR3 loop: CASSLARGANTGELFF. CDR3 nucleotide sequence: TGTGCCAGCAGCTTAGCGCGGGGAGCGAACACCGGGGAGCTGTTTTTT. The chain links TRBV7-9 to TRBJ2-2; tentative D call: TRBD2 (6 bases). V dropped 0 bases and J dropped 0 bases, with 8 bases sitting between them. Germline values: CDR1 SEHNR, CDR2 FQNEAQ (reference sequence). This CDR3 is built from 16 residues.

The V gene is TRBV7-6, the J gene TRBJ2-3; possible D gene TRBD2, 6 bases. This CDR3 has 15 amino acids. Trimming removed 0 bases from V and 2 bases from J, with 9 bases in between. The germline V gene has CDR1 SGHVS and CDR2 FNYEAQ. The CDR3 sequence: CASSLAGGTTDTQYF. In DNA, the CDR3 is TGTGCCAGCAGCTTAGCGGGGGGAACCACAGATACGCAGTATTTT.

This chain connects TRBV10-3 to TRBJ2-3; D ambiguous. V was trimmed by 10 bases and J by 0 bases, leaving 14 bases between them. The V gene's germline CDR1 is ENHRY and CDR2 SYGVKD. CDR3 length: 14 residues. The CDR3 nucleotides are TGTGCCAGTAGTATTTATGGGAGCACAGATACGCAGTATTTT. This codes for CASSIYGSTDTQYF.

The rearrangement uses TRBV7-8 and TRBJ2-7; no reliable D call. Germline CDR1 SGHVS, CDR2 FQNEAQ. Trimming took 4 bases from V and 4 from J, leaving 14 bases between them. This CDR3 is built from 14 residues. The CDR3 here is CASSSARIFYEQYF. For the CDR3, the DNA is TGTGCCAGCAGCTCGGCAAGAATTTTTTACGAGCAGTACTTC.

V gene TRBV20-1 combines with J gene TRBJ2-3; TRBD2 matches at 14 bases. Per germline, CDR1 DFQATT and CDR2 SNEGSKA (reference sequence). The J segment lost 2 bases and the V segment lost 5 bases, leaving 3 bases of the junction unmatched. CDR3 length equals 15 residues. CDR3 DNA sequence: TGCAGTGCTCCGGGACTAGCGGGAGCCACAGATACGCAGTATTTT. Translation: CSAPGLAGATDTQYF.

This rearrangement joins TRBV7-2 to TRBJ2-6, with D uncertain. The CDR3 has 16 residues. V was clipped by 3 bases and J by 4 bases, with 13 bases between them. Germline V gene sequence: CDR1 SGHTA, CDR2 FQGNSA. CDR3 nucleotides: TGTGCCAGCAGCTTGGATAACGGTCTAGGGGCCAACGTCCTGACTTTC. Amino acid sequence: CASSLDNGLGANVLTF.

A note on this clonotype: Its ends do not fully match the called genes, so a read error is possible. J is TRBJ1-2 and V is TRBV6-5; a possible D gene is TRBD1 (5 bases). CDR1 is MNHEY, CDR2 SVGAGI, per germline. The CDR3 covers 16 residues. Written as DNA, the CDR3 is TGCGCCAGCAGTTACTCGAGGTCCGACGGGGGAGCTGGCTACACCTTC. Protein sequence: CASSYSRSDGGAGYTF.

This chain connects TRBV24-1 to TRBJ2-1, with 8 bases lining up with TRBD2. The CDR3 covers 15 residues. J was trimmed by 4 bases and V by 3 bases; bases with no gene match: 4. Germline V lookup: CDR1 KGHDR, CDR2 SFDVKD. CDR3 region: CATSDPGGGYNEQFF. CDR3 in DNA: TGTGCCACCAGTGATCCCGGGGGGGGTTACAATGAGCAGTTCTTC.

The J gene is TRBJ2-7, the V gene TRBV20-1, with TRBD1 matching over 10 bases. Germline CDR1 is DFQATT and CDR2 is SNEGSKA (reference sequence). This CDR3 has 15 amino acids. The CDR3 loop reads CSGVGSGQGISEQYF. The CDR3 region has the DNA TGCAGCGGGGTAGGGTCGGGACAGGGGATCAGCGAGCAGTACTTC.

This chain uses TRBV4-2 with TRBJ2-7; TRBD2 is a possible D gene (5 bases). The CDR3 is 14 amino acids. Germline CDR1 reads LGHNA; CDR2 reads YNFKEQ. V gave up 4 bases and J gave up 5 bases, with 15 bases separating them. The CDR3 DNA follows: TGTGCCAGCAGCCGACTTGGTACGGGGAACGAGCAGTACTTC. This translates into CASSRLGTGNEQYF.

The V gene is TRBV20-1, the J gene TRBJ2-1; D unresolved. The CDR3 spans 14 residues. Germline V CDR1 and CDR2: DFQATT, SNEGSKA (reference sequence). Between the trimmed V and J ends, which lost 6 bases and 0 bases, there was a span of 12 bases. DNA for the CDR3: TGCAGTGCCCAAAGAGGCTTCTCCTACAATGAGCAGTTCTTC. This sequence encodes CSAQRGFSYNEQFF.

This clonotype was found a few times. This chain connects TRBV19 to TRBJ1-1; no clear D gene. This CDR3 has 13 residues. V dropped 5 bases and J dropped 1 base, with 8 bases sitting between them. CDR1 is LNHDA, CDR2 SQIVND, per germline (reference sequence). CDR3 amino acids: CASSSAWNTEAFF. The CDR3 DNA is TGTGCCAGTAGTTCTGCCTGGAACACTGAAGCTTTCTTT.

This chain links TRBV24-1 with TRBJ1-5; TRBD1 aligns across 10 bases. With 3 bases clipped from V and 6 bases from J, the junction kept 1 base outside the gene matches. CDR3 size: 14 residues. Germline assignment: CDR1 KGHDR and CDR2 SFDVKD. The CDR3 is CATSDRTGGQPQHF. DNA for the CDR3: TGTGCCACCAGTGATCGGACAGGGGGTCAGCCCCAGCATTTT.

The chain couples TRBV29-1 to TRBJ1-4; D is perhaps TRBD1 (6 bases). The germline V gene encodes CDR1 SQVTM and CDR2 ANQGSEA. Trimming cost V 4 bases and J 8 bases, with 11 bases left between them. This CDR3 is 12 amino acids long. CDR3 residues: CSVGNREEKLFF. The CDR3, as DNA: TGCAGCGTTGGTAACAGGGAGGAAAAACTGTTTTTT. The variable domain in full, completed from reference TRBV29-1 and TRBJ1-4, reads SAVISQKPSRDICQRGTSLTIQCQVDSQVTMMFWYRQQPGQSLTLIATANQGSEATYESGFVIDKFPISRPNLTFSTLTVSNMSPEDSSIYLCSVGNREEKLFFGSGTQLSVL.

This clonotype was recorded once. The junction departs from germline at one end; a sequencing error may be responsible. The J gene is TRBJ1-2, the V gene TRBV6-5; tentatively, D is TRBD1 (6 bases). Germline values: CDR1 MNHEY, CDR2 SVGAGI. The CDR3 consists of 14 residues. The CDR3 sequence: CASSYEGGNYSYTF. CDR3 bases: TGTGCCAGCAGTTACGAGGGGGGTAACTATAGCTACACCTTC.

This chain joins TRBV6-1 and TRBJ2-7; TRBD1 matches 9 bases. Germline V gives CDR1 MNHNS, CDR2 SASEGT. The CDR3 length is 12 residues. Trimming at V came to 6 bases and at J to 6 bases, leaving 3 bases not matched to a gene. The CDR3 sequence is CASRQGAGEQYF. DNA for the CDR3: TGTGCCAGCAGACAGGGGGCGGGCGAGCAGTACTTC.

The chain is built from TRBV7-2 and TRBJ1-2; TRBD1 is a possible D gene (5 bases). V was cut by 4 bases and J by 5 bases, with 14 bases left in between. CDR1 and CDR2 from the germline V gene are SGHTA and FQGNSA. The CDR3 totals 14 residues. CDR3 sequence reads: CASSSPQGLYGYTF. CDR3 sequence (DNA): TGTGCCAGCAGCTCCCCCCAGGGTCTATATGGCTACACCTTC.

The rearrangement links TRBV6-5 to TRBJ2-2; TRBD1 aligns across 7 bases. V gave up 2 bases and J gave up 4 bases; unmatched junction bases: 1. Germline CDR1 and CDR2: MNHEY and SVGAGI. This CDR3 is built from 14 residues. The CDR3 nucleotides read TGTGCCAGCAGTTACGCAGGGGGCACCGGGGAGCTGTTTTTT. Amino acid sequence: CASSYAGGTGELFF.

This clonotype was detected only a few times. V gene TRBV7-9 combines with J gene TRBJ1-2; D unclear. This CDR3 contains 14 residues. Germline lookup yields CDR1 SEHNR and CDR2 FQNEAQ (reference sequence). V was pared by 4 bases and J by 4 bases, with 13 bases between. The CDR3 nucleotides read TGTGCCAGCAGCTCGAGGGATCTTACCTATGGCTACACCTTC. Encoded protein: CASSSRDLTYGYTF.

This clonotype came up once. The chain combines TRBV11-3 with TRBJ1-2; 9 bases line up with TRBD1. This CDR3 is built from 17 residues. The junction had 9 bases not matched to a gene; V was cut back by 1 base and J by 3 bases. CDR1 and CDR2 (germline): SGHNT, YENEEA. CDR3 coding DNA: TGTGCCAGCAGCTTAGCCACAGGGGGCTGGTCCTACTATGGCTACACCTTC. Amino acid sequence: CASSLATGGWSYYGYTF.

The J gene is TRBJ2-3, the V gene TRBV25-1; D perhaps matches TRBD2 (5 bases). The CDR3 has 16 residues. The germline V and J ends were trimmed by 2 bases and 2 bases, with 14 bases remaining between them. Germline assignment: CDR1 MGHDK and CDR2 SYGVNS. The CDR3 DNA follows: TGTGCCAGCAGTGAAAGCCGGACTGGCACCACAGATACGCAGTATTTT. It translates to CASSESRTGTTDTQYF.

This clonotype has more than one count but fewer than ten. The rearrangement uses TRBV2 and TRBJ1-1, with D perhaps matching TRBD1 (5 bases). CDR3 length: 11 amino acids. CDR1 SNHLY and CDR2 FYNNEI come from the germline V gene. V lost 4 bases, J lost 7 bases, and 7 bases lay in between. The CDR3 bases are TGTGCCAGCAGTGGGGACGGTGAAGCTTTCTTT. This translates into CASSGDGEAFF.

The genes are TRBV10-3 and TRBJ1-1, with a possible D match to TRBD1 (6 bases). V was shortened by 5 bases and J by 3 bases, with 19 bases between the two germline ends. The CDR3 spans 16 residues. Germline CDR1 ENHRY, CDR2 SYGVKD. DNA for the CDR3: TGTGCCATCAGTCCCACTAGAACAGGGCGGGACACTGAAGCTTTCTTT. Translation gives CAISPTRTGRDTEAFF.

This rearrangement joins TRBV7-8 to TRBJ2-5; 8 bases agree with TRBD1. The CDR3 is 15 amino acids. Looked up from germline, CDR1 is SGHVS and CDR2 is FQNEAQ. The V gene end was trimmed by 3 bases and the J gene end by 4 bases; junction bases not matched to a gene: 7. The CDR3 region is CASSLDRVLGETQYF. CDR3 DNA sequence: TGTGCCAGCAGCTTGGACAGGGTTTTGGGAGAGACCCAGTACTTC.